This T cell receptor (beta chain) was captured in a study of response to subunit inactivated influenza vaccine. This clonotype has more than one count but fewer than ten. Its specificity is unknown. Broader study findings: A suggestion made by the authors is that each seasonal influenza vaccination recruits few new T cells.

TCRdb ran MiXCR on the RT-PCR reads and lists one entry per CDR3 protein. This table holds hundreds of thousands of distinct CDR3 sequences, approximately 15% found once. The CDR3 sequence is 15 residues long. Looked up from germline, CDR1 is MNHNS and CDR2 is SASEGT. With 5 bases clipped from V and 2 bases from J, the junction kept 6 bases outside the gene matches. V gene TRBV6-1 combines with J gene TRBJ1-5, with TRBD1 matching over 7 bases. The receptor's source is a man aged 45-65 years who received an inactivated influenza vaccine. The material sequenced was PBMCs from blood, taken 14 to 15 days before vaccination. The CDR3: CASSPHRGGNQPQHF. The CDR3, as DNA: TGTGCCAGCAGTCCCCACAGGGGTGGCAATCAGCCCCAGCATTTT.